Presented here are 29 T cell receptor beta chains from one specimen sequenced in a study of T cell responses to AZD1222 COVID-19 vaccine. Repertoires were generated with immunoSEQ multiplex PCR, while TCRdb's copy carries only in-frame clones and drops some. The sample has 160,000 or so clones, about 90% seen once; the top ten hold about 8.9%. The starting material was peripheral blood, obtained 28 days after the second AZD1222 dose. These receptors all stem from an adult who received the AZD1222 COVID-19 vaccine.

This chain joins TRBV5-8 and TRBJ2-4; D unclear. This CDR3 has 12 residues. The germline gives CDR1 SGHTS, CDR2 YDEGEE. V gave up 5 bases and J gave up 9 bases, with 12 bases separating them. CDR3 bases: TGTGCCAGCAGGGGTCAAGTTACCATTCAGTACTTC. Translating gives CASRGQVTIQYF.

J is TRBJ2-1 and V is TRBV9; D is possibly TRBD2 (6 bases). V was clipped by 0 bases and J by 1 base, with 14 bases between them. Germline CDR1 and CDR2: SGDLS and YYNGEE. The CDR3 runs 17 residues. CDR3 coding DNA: TGTGCCAGCAGCGTAGACGCCGGTCTAGCGTCCTACAATGAGCAGTTCTTC. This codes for CASSVDAGLASYNEQFF.

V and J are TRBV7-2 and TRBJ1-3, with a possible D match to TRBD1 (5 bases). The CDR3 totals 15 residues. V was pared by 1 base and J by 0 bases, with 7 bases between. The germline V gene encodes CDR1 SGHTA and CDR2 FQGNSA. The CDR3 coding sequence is TGTGCCAGCAGCTTAGGGGGGTCCTCTGGAAACACCATATATTTT. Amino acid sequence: CASSLGGSSGNTIYF.

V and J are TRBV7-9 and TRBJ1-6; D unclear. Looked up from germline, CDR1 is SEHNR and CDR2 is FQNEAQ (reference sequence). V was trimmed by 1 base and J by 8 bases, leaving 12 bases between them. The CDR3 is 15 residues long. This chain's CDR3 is CASSLGLGFDSPLHF. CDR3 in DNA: TGTGCCAGCAGCTTAGGTCTGGGGTTCGATTCACCCCTCCACTTT.

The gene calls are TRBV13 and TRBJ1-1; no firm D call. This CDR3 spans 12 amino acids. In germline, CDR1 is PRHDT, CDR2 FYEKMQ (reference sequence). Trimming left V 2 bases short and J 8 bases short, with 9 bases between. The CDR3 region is CASSLRGPEAFF. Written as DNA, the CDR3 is TGTGCCAGCAGCTTACGGGGTCCAGAAGCTTTCTTT.

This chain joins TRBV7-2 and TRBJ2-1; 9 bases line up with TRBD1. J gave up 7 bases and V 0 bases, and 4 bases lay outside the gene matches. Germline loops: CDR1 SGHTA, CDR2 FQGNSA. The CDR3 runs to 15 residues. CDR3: CASSLAPGQGNEQFF. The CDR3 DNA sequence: TGTGCCAGCAGCTTAGCCCCGGGACAGGGTAATGAGCAGTTCTTC.

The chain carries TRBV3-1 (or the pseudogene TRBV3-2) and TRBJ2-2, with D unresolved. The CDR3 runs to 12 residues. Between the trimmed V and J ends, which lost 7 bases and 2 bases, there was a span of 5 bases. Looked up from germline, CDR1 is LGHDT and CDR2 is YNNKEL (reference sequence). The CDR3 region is CASTHNTGELFF. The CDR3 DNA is TGTGCCAGCACCCATAACACCGGGGAGCTGTTTTTT.

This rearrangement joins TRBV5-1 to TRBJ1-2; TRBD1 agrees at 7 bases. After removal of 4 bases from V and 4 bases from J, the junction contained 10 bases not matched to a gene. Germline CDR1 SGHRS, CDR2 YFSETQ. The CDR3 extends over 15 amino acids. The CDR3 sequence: CASSPDLTGSYGYTF. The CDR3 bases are TGCGCCAGCAGCCCGGATTTGACAGGGAGCTATGGCTACACCTTC. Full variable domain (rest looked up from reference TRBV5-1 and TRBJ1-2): KAGVTQTPRYLIKTRGQQVTLSCSPISGHRSVSWYQQTPGQGLQFLFEYFSETQRNKGNFPGRFSGRQFSNSRSEMNVSTLELGDSALYLCASSPDLTGSYGYTFGSGTRLTVV.

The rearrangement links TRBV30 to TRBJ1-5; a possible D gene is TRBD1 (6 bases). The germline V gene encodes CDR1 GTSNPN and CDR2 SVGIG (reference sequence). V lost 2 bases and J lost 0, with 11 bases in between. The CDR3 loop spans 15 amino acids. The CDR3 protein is CAWSSGGDSNQPQHF. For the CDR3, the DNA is TGTGCCTGGAGTTCCGGGGGCGATAGCAATCAGCCCCAGCATTTT. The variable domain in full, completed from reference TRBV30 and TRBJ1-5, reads SQTIHQWPATLVQPVGSPLSLECTVEGTSNPNLYWYRQAAGRGLQLLFYSVGIGQISSEVPQNLSASRPQDRQFILSSKKLLLSDSGFYLCAWSSGGDSNQPQHFGDGTRLSIL.

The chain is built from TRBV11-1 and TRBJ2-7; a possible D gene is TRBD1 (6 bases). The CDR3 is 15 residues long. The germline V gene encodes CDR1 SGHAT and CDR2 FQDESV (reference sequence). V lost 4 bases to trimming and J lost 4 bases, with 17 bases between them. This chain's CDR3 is CASSWTASPLYEQYF. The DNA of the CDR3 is TGTGCCAGCAGCTGGACAGCCTCACCCCTTTACGAGCAGTACTTC.

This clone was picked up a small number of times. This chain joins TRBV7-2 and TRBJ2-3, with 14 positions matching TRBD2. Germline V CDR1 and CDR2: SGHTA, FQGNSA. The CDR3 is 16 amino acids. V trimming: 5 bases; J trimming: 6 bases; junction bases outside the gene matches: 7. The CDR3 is CASSDGTSGSTDTQYF. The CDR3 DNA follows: TGTGCCAGCAGCGATGGGACTAGCGGGAGTACGGATACGCAGTATTTT.

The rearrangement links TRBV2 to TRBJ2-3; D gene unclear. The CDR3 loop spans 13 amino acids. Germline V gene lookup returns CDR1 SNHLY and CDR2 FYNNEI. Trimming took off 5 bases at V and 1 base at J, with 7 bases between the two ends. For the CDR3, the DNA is TGTGCCAGCAGTCGACGTCGCACAGATACGCAGTATTTT. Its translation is CASSRRRTDTQYF.

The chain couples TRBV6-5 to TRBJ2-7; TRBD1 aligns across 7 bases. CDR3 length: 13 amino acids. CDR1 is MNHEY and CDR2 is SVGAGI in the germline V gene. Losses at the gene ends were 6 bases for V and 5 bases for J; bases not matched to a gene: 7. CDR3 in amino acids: CASRATGSDEQYF. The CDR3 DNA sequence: TGTGCCAGCAGGGCGACAGGGTCGGACGAGCAGTACTTC.

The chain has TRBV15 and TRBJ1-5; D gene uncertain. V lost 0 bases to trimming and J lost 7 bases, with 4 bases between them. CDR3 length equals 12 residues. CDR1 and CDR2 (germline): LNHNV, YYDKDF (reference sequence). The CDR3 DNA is TGTGCCACCAGCAGAGATAGCCAGCCCCAGCATTTT. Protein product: CATSRDSQPQHF.

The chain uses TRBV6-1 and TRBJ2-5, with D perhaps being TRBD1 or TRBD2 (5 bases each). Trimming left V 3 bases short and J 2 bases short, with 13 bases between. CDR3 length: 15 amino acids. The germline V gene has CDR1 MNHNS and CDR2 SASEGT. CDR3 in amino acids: CASSDFRGPQETQYF. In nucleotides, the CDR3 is TGTGCCAGCAGTGATTTCCGGGGCCCGCAAGAGACCCAGTACTTC.

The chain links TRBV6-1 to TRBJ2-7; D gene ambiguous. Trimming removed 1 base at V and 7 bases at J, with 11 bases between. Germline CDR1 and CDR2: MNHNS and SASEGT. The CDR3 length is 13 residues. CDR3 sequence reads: CASSEERTEEQYF. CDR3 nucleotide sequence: TGTGCCAGCAGTGAAGAAAGGACGGAAGAGCAGTACTTC.

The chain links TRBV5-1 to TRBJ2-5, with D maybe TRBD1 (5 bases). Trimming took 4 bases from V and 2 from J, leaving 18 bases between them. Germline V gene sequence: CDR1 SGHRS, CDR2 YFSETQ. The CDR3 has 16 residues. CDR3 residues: CASSQVQGRPQETQYF. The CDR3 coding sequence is TGCGCCAGCAGCCAGGTCCAGGGTAGGCCTCAAGAGACCCAGTACTTC.

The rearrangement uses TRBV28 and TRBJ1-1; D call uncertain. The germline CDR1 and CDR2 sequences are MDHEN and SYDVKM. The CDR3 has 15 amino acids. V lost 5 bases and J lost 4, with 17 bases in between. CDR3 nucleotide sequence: TGTGCCAGCAGTCCCCCGGGCGGGTTGGGCACTGAAGCTTTCTTT. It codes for CASSPPGGLGTEAFF.

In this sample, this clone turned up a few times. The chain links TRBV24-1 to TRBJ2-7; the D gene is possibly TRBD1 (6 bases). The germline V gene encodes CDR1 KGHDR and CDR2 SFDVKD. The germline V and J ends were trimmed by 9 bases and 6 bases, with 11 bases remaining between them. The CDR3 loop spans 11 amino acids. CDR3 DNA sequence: TGTGCCACCGAACAGGGCGCCGAGCAGTACTTC. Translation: CATEQGAEQYF.

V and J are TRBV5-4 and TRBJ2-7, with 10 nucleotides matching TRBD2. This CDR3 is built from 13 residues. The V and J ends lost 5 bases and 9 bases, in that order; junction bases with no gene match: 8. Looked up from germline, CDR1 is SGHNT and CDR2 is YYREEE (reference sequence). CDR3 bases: TGTGCCAGCAGTGCTAGCGGGAGTCGTGGGCAGTACTTC. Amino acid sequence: CASSASGSRGQYF.

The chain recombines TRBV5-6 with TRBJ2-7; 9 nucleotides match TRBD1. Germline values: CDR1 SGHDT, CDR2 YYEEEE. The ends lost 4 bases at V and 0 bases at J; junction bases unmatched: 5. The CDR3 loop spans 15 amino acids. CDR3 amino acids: CASSLGQGNSYEQYF. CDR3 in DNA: TGTGCCAGCAGCCTGGGACAGGGTAACTCCTACGAGCAGTACTTC.

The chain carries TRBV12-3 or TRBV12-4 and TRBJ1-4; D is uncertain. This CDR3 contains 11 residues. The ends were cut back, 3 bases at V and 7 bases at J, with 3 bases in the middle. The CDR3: CASSFGEKLFF. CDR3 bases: TGTGCCAGCAGTTTCGGTGAAAAACTGTTTTTT.

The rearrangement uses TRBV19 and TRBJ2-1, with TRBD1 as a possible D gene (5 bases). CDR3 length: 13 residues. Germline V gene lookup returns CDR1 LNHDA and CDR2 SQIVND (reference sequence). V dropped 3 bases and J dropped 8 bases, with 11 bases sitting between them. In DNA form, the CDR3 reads TGTGCCAGTAGTATGTCCCCAGGGTATGAGCAGTTCTTC. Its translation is CASSMSPGYEQFF. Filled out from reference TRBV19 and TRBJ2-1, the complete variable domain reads DGGITQSPKYLFRKEGQNVTLSCEQNLNHDAMYWYRQDPGQGLRLIYYSQIVNDFQKGDIAEGYSVSREKKESFPLTVTSAQKNPTAFYLCASSMSPGYEQFFGPGTRLTVL.

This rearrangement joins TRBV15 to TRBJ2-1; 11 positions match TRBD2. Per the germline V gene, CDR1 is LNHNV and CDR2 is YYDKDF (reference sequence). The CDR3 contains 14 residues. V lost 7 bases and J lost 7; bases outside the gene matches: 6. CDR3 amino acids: CATTPGLADNEQFF. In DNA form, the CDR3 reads TGTGCCACCACCCCGGGACTAGCGGATAATGAGCAGTTCTTC.

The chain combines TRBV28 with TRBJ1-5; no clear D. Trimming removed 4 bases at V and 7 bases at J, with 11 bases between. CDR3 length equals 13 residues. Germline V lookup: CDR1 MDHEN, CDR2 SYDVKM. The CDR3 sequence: CASSWDSGQPQHF. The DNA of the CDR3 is TGTGCCAGCAGTTGGGATTCGGGACAGCCCCAGCATTTT.

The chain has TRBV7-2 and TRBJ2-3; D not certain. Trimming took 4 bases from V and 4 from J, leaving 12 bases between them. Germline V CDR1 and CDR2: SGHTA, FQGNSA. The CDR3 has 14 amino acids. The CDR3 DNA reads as TGTGCCAGCAGCTCGTCCCCGGAAGCAGATACGCAGTATTTT. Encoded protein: CASSSSPEADTQYF.

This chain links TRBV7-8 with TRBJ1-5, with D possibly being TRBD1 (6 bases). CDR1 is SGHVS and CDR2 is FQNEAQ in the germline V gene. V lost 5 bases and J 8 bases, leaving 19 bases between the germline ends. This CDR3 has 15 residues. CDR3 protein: CASSTTGIFTEPQHF. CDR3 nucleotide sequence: TGTGCCAGCAGCACTACAGGGATCTTTACGGAGCCCCAGCATTTT.

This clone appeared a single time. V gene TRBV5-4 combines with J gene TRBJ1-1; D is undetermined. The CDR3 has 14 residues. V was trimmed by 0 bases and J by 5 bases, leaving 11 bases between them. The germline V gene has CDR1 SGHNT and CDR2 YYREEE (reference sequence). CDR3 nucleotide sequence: TGTGCCAGCAGCTTGGCGGTGAGAGCTACTGAAGCTTTCTTT. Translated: CASSLAVRATEAFF.

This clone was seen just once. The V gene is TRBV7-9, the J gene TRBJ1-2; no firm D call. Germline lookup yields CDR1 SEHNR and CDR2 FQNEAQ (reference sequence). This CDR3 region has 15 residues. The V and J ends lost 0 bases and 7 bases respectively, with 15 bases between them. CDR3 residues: CASSLATGTSGGYTF. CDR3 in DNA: TGTGCCAGCAGCTTAGCTACCGGTACATCGGGTGGCTACACCTTC.